These 27 T cell receptor beta chains were sequenced from one sample in a study of regulatory T cells in long-lasting Graves disease. Relying on iRepertoire HTBI primers and Arm-PCR of CDR3 regions, the team built TCR beta libraries. TCRdb passed the multiplex PCR reads through MiXCR, listing each CDR3 protein once. The sample includes about 430,000 distinct CDR3 sequences, 21% of them seen just once. Time point meaning: persistent/refractory GD, antithyroid drugs over 5 years with positive TRAb. PBMC RNA served as the TCR library source. The source was peripheral blood mononuclear cells (PBMCs), collected when the disease was refractory, from a patient treated with antithyroid drugs. The source is a female donor with Graves disease.

This clonotype was seen at least ten times. This chain links TRBV7-8 with TRBJ1-4; 9 bases match TRBD1. Germline V gene lookup returns CDR1 SGHVS and CDR2 FQNEAQ. The CDR3 runs to 14 residues. Unmatched junction bases numbered 5, after V lost 0 bases and J lost 12 bases. CDR3 nucleotides: TGTGCCAGCAGCTTAGCGGGACAGGGTAGGGAACTGTTTTTT. It specifies CASSLAGQGRELFF. Full variable domain (outside the CDR3, taken from reference TRBV7-8 and TRBJ1-4): GAGVSQSPRYKVAKRGQDVALRCDPISGHVSLFWYQQALGQGPEFLTYFQNEAQLDKSGLPSDRFFAERPEGSVSTLKIQRTQQEDSAVYLCASSLAGQGRELFFGSGTQLSVL.

This clonotype was observed many times. The J gene is TRBJ2-7, the V gene TRBV6-2 or TRBV6-3; 9 bases are a match to TRBD1. Unmatched junction bases numbered 10, after V lost 11 bases and J lost 2 bases. Germline V lookup: CDR1 MNHEY, CDR2 SVGEGT. CDR3 size: 14 residues. The CDR3 nucleotides read TGTGCCTCTAGGGGGACAGGGAAGACCTACGAGCAGTACTTC. It translates to CASRGTGKTYEQYF.

This clonotype was recorded at least ten times. The V and J genes are TRBV20-1 and TRBJ2-7; no reliable D call. The CDR3 is made up of 10 amino acids. V lost 3 bases and J lost 6, with 6 bases in between. Germline V gene sequence: CDR1 DFQATT, CDR2 SNEGSKA (reference sequence). The CDR3 loop is CSASLIEQYF. For the CDR3, the DNA is TGCAGTGCTAGTTTGATCGAGCAGTACTTC.

This clonotype showed up just a few times. The CDR3 loop reads CSAKSGTVPYEQYF. DNA of the CDR3: TGCAGTGCAAAGTCCGGGACAGTCCCCTACGAGCAGTACTTC. The chain combines TRBV20-1 with TRBJ2-7; 7 bases are a match to TRBD1. V shed 6 bases, J shed 2 bases, and the junction held 10 bases outside the gene matches. The CDR3 runs 14 residues. Germline V CDR1 and CDR2: DFQATT, SNEGSKA (reference sequence).

This clonotype occurred a few times. V and J are TRBV3-1 and TRBJ1-6, with D maybe TRBD1 (5 bases). Germline V gene sequence: CDR1 LGHDT, CDR2 YNNKEL (reference sequence). This CDR3 region has 13 residues. V dropped 1 base and J dropped 11 bases, with 9 bases sitting between them. For the CDR3, the DNA is TGTGCCAGCAGCCAAGTGCGGGGGGCACCCCTCCACTTT. It is translated as CASSQVRGAPLHF.

This clonotype was seen a handful of times. With a much larger clone just one base away, this may be a read error. The chain carries TRBV10-1 and TRBJ1-4; D gene unclear. The CDR3 runs to 13 residues. In germline, CDR1 is WNHNN, CDR2 SYGVQD (reference sequence). The CDR3 loop is CASKVLHFEKQFF. The CDR3 bases are TGCGCCAGCAAAGTACTCCATTTTGAAAAACAGTTTTTT.

The V and J genes are TRBV7-9 and TRBJ2-2, with 7 bases aligning to TRBD2. J gave up 4 bases and V 3 bases, and 5 bases lay outside the gene matches. The CDR3 totals 15 residues. The germline V gene has CDR1 SEHNR and CDR2 FQNEAQ (reference sequence). The CDR3 reads CASSFRGSRTGELFF. In nucleotides, the CDR3 is TGTGCCAGCAGCTTCCGCGGGAGCCGCACCGGGGAGCTGTTTTTT.

The genes are TRBV11-2 and TRBJ2-5, with a tentative D call TRBD2 (6 bases). The J call may be incorrect, as the DNA end agrees better with TRBJ2-1. The length of the CDR3 is 15 residues. CDR1 SGHAT and CDR2 FQNNGV come from the germline V gene. The CDR3, as DNA: TGTGCCAGCAGCCTCGGACTACAGAGTAGCAATGAGCAGTTCTTC. Its translation is CASSLGLQSSNEQFF.

This clonotype was observed a few times. V and J are TRBV20-1 and TRBJ2-5; 9 positions agree with TRBD2. Per germline, CDR1 DFQATT and CDR2 SNEGSKA (reference sequence). Trimming cost V 7 bases and J 4 bases; bases outside gene matches: 4. There are 12 residues in the CDR3. The CDR3 loop reads CSVSGGIETQYF. The CDR3 region has the DNA TGCAGTGTCAGCGGGGGGATAGAGACCCAGTACTTC.

The gene calls are TRBV12-3 or TRBV12-4 and TRBJ2-1, with TRBD1 identical over 9 bases. This CDR3 is built from 16 residues. V shed 6 bases and J 8 bases; nucleotides not matched to a gene: 14. The DNA of the CDR3 is TGTGCCAGCAGCCCCTCCGGGACAGGGATGTCGGATGAGCAGTTCTTC. The encoded protein is CASSPSGTGMSDEQFF.

Many counts were recorded for this clonotype. The chain uses TRBV10-3 and TRBJ2-2; D gene uncertain. The CDR3 length is 13 residues. Germline V gives CDR1 ENHRY, CDR2 SYGVKD. Trimming left V 4 bases short and J 3 bases short, with 6 bases between. CDR3 DNA: TGTGCCATCAGTGCCGCGGACACCGGGGAGCTGTTTTTT. This codes for CAISAADTGELFF.

This clonotype was counted at least ten times. J is TRBJ2-5 and V is TRBV12-3 or TRBV12-4, with D tentatively TRBD1 (6 bases). The CDR3 covers 15 residues. Trimming removed 5 bases from V and 1 base from J, with 14 bases in between. The CDR3, as DNA: TGTGCCAGCAGTCCCCCTGACAGGCCCCAAGAGACCCAGTACTTC. Translation: CASSPPDRPQETQYF.

The sample holds many counts of this clonotype. The CDR3 sequence is CASSFRQGRRDGYTF. The CDR3 nucleotides are TGTGCCAGCAGTTTTAGACAGGGACGACGTGATGGCTACACCTTC. V usage is TRBV12-3 or TRBV12-4 and J usage is TRBJ1-2, with 7 bases that match TRBD1. V was clipped by 3 bases and J by 6 bases; unmatched bases: 10. The CDR3 is made up of 15 amino acids.

The rearrangement links TRBV30 to TRBJ2-7; D ambiguous. The V and J ends lost 0 bases and 2 bases respectively, with 8 bases between them. CDR1 and CDR2 (germline): GTSNPN, SVGIG (reference sequence). The CDR3 has 13 amino acids. This chain's CDR3 is CAWSVRRAYEQYF. The CDR3 DNA follows: TGTGCCTGGAGTGTTCGACGAGCCTACGAGCAGTACTTC.

Notes on this clonotype: A clone one base away is much larger, so this may be a read error. The rearrangement joins TRBV3-1 to TRBJ2-5, with D perhaps matching TRBD1 (6 bases). CDR1 LGHDT and CDR2 YNNKEL come from the germline V gene (reference sequence). CDR3 length: 16 amino acids. The CDR3 spells CASSQALGQSQETRYF. In DNA form, the CDR3 reads TGTGCCAGCAGCCAAGCCTTAGGACAGAGCCAAGAGACCCGGTACTTC.

At least ten counts were recorded for this clonotype. The rearrangement uses TRBV12-3 or TRBV12-4 and TRBJ2-7, with TRBD1 matching over 8 bases. The junction had 4 bases not matched to a gene; V was cut back by 1 base and J by 5 bases. The CDR3 sequence is 14 residues long. The CDR3 sequence: CASSLGTGTHEQYF. CDR3 nucleotide sequence: TGTGCCAGCAGTTTAGGGACAGGGACCCACGAGCAGTACTTC.

This clonotype was detected a few times. The V gene is TRBV30, the J gene TRBJ1-2; D perhaps matches TRBD1 (5 bases). In germline, CDR1 is GTSNPN, CDR2 SVGIG (reference sequence). The V gene lost 0 bases and the J gene lost 3 bases, with 8 bases spanning the gap. The length of the CDR3 is 13 residues. CDR3 bases: TGTGCCTGGAGTGTTGTAGGGGACTATGGCTACACCTTC. Its translation is CAWSVVGDYGYTF.

This clonotype was counted between two and nine times. The chain employs TRBV5-8 and TRBJ1-4; D is perhaps TRBD1 (5 bases). The V gene's germline CDR1 is SGHTS and CDR2 YDEGEE. The V end was cut by 7 bases, the J end by 0 bases, with 10 bases between. This CDR3 contains 14 residues. CDR3 loop: CASGDLATNEKLFF. The CDR3 DNA is TGTGCCAGCGGGGACCTCGCAACTAATGAAAAACTGTTTTTT.

There are many counts of this clonotype. The genes are TRBV20-1 and TRBJ2-5; D gene uncertain. Per germline, CDR1 DFQATT and CDR2 SNEGSKA (reference sequence). V was shortened by 3 bases and J by 0 bases, with 5 bases between the two germline ends. The CDR3 is 12 amino acids. As DNA, the CDR3 is TGCAGTGCTAGCCCGCACCAAGAGACCCAGTACTTC. Encoded protein: CSASPHQETQYF.

This clonotype occurred a few times. The genes are TRBV7-9 and TRBJ1-4; 9 positions agree with TRBD1. Germline V gene data show CDR1 as SEHNR and CDR2 as FQNEAQ (reference sequence). The ends lost 4 bases at V and 5 bases at J; junction bases unmatched: 2. This CDR3 is built from 14 residues. CDR3 amino acids: CASSWDRENEKLFF. The CDR3 DNA sequence: TGTGCCAGCAGCTGGGACAGGGAGAATGAAAAACTGTTTTTT.

This clonotype turned up a few times. This sequence joins TRBV25-1 and TRBJ1-4; 10 bases are shared with TRBD1. CDR3 length: 15 residues. Germline V CDR1 and CDR2: MGHDK, SYGVNS. Germline trimming cut 4 bases from V and 8 bases from J; bases unmatched to any gene: 7. DNA for the CDR3: TGTGCCAGCAGTGGCTGGGACAGGGGAGGGGAAAAACTGTTTTTT. The encoded protein is CASSGWDRGGEKLFF.

This clonotype was recorded many times. The V and J genes are TRBV11-2 and TRBJ2-7, with 11 nucleotides matching TRBD2. The CDR3 sequence is 14 residues long. CDR1 is SGHAT, CDR2 FQNNGV, per germline. Trimming took 4 bases from V and 4 from J; bases not matched to a gene: 3. CDR3 nucleotide sequence: TGTGCCAGCAGCTCTAGCGGGAGGAGGTACGAGCAGTACTTC. It translates to CASSSSGRRYEQYF.

The genes are TRBV5-1 and TRBJ2-7; 11 positions match TRBD2. Looked up from germline, CDR1 is SGHRS and CDR2 is YFSETQ. The CDR3 is 17 amino acids. Trimming removed 2 bases from V and 7 bases from J; junction bases left unmatched: 14. Here the CDR3 reads CASSFYVQLAGVKEQYF. The CDR3 DNA sequence: TGCGCCAGCAGCTTTTACGTACAACTAGCGGGAGTGAAGGAGCAGTACTTC.

This clonotype came up many times. The V gene is TRBV6-1, the J gene TRBJ1-2; D is uncertain. The CDR3 is made up of 14 amino acids. The V gene lost 5 bases and the J gene lost 4 bases, with 14 bases spanning the gap. The germline V gene has CDR1 MNHNS and CDR2 SASEGT. This chain's CDR3 is CASSQLTVPYGYTF. The CDR3 region has the DNA TGTGCCAGCAGTCAACTGACCGTCCCCTATGGCTACACCTTC.

There are a few counts of this clonotype. The V call is TRBV6-2 or TRBV6-3, the J call TRBJ1-1; D is undetermined. The CDR3 has 13 residues. Germline V gene sequence: CDR1 MNHEY, CDR2 SVGEGT. V was pared by 7 bases and J by 1 base, with 10 bases between. The CDR3 DNA is TGTGCCAGCAAACAGTCGGAGAACACTGAAGCTTTCTTT. It specifies CASKQSENTEAFF.

Turning to this clonotype: Germline is not matched at one junction end, which may reflect a read error. The chain carries TRBV14 and TRBJ2-2; TRBD1 might be the D (6 bases). The CDR3 is 16 amino acids. The germline V gene has CDR1 SGHDN and CDR2 FVKESK. The CDR3 DNA is TGTGCCAGCAGCCAAGACAACAGGGCCGACACCGGGGAGCCGTTTTTT. Translation: CASSQDNRADTGEPFF.

This clonotype has only a few counts. A much larger clone lies one base from this, so it may be a read error. CDR3 bases: TGTGCCAGCAGTAACAACTACGAGCAGTACTTC. This encodes CASSNNYEQYF. This chain links TRBV27 with TRBJ2-7; D is unresolved. CDR1 and CDR2 (germline): MNHEY, SMNVEV (reference sequence). Trimming removed 5 bases at V and 3 bases at J, with 5 bases between. The length of the CDR3 is 11 residues.